This T cell receptor (beta chain) was identified in a study of siplizumab effects on memory and regulatory T cells. The ends were cut back, 8 bases at V and 7 bases at J, with 5 bases in the middle. Germline-derived CDR1 and CDR2 are MNHEY and SMNVEV (reference sequence). The CDR3 consists of 10 residues. Sequenced by immunoSEQ multiplex PCR; TCRdb stores in-frame clones only, minus some. The sample contains about 56,000 clones, approximately 97% of which appear only once. The receptor's source is a human donor in good health. Sample: naive CD8+ T cells sorted from blood. The chain uses TRBV27 and TRBJ1-4; D gene uncertain. The CDR3 DNA follows: TGTGCCAGCCCTCCTGAAAAACTGTTTTTT. Its protein product is CASPPEKLFF.